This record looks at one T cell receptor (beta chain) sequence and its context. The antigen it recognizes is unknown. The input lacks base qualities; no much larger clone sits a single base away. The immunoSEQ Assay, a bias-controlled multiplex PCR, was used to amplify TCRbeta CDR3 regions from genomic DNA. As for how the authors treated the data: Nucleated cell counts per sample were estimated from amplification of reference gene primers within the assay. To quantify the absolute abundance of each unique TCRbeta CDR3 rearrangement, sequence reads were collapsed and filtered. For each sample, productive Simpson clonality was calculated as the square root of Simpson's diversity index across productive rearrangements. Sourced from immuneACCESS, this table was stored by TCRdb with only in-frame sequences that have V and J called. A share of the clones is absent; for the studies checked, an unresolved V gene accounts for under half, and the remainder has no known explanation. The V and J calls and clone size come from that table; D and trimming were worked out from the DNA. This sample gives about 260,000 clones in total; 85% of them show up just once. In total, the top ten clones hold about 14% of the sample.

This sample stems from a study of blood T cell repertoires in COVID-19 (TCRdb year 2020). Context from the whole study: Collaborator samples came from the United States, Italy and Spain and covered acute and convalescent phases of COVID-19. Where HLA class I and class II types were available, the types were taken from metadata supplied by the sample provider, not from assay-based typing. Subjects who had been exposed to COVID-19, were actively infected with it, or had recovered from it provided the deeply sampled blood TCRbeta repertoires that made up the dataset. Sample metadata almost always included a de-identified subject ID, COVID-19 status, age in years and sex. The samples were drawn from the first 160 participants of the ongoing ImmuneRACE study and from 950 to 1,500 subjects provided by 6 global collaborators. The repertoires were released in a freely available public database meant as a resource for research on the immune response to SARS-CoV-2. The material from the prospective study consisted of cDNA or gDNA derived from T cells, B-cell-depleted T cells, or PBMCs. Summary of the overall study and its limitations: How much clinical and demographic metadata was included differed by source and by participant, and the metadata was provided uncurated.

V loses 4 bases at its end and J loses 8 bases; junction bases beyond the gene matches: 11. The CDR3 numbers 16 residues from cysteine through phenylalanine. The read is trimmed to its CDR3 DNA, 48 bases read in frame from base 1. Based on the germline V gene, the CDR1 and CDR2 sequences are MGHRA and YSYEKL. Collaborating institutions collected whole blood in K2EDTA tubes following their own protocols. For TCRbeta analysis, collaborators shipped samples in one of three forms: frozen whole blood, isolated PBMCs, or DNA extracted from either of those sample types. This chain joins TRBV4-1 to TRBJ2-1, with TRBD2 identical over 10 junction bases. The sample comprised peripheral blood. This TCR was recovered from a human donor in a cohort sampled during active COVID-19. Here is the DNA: TGCGCCAGCAGCCGAGCCCTAGCGGGAGTCTTCGATGAGCAGTTCTTC. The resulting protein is CASSRALAGVFDEQFF.